This T cell receptor (beta chain) came from a study of OX40 agonist ivuxolimab in advanced cancers. The table came from immunoSEQ multiplex PCR; TCRdb's copy has only in-frame clones and leaves some out. The data contain around 77,000 clones, roughly 90% of them singletons. This CDR3 is 16 amino acids long. Between the trimmed V and J ends, which lost 4 bases and 1 base, there was a span of 17 bases. Germline V gene lookup returns CDR1 MNHNS and CDR2 SASEGT. The clonotype originates from an adult with an advanced solid tumor such as melanoma, head and neck, liver or kidney cancer. Sample: CD4+ or CD8+ T cells sorted from blood, taken in a trial of the OX40 agonist ivuxolimab. V gene TRBV6-1 combines with J gene TRBJ2-7, with D perhaps assigned TRBD1 or TRBD2 (6 bases each). CDR3 amino acids: CASSGGAGTPSYEQYF. CDR3 nucleotide sequence: TGTGCCAGCAGTGGGGGGGCGGGGACTCCTTCCTACGAGCAGTACTTC.